Presented here are 2 T cell receptor beta chains from one specimen sequenced in a study of glioma-infiltrating T cells after dendritic cell vaccination. Sample time point: after dendritic cell vaccination, including at tumor progression/relapse. Using immunoSEQ multiplex PCR, the repertoire was profiled, and TCRdb retains in-frame clones only, with some absent. The table lists roughly 100,000 clones, around 87% of them singletons. Here the sequenced sample was blood, taken after dendritic cell vaccination. The receptor source for this set is a human donor with glioblastoma.

The chain links TRBV7-9 to TRBJ2-1; D may be TRBD1 (6 bases). CDR1 and CDR2 (germline): SEHNR, FQNEAQ (reference sequence). This CDR3 spans 16 amino acids. Trimming shortened V by 5 bases and J by 7 bases, and 21 bases separated the two germline ends. The CDR3 DNA reads TGTGCCAGCAGCCCCTATTCCACAGGGTTCGGAAATGAGCAGTTCTTC. Translating it yields CASSPYSTGFGNEQFF. Full variable domain (remainder filled in from reference TRBV7-9 and TRBJ2-1): DTGVSQNPRHKITKRGQNVTFRCDPISEHNRLYWYRQTLGQGPEFLTYFQNEAQLEKSRLLSDRFSAERPKGSFSTLEIQRTEQGDSAMYLCASSPYSTGFGNEQFFGPGTRLTVL.

This clone has a single count. V usage is TRBV18 and J usage is TRBJ1-1, with D possibly being TRBD1 (5 bases). Germline V lookup: CDR1 KGHSH, CDR2 LQKENI. V gave up 3 bases and J gave up 1 base, with 12 bases separating them. CDR3 size: 15 residues. The CDR3 coding sequence is TGTGCCAGCTCACCGGGGGGTTTGGGGAACACTGAAGCTTTCTTT. It codes for CASSPGGLGNTEAFF.